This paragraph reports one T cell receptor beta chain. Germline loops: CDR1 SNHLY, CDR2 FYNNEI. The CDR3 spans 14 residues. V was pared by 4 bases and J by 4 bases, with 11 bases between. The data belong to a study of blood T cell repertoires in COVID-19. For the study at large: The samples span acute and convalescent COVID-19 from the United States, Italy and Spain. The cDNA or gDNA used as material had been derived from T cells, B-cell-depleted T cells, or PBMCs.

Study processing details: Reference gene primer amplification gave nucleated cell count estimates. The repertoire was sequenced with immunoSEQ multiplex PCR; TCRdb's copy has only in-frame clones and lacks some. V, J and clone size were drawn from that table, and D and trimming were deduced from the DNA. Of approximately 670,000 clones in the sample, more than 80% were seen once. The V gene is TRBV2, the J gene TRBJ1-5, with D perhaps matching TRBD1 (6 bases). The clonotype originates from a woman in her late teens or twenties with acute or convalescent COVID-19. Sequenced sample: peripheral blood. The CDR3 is CASSVYRVNQPQHF. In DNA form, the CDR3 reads TGTGCCAGCAGTGTTTACAGGGTAAATCAGCCCCAGCATTTT.